This T cell receptor (beta chain) was found in a study of cytomegalovirus exposure and HLA in healthy donors. Study at large: When 300 to 400 donors were genotyped, over 80% of them were found to fall in the Caucasian-associated ancestry cluster.

With regard to this clone: The antigen is unknown.

Trimming stripped 4 bases from V and 6 bases from J, with 15 bases between. Germline values: CDR1 SGHNT, CDR2 YYREEE (reference sequence). The CDR3 runs 14 residues. Study results and caveats: For cytomegalovirus status, the classifier reportedly gave diagnoses with high specificity and sensitivity. Later analysis showed most CMV-associated TCR beta chains appearing HLA-restricted. When analyzed later, the rates of TCR association showed variation by HLA locus, with DRB1 the most and HLA-C the fewest.

This PCR relied on a set of 60 Vbeta primers and 13 Jbeta primers. The method was immunoSEQ multiplex PCR; TCRdb's version includes in-frame clones alone and lacks a portion of them. The sample includes 55,000 to 80,000 clones. The chain employs TRBV5-4 and TRBJ2-3, with D perhaps matching TRBD2 (6 bases). This TCR was sampled from a middle-aged man in good health and CMV-seronegative. The sequencing input was PBMCs. Written as DNA, the CDR3 is TGTGCCAGCAGCCCGCCTAGCGAGGTCGATACGCAGTATTTT. This encodes CASSPPSEVDTQYF.